This T cell receptor beta chain was identified during a study of blood T cells in healthy people across ages. Sample-barcoded 5' priming and a J-beta primer mix drove a second PCR of roughly 7 to 11 cycles. TCRdb re-analysed the 5' RACE reads in MiXCR, keeping a single row per CDR3 protein. The sample contains about 2 million distinct CDR3 sequences, 40% to 55% of which appear only once. Per the germline V gene, CDR1 is MNHNY and CDR2 is SVGAGI (reference sequence). CDR3 length: 14 amino acids. Staff drew roughly 10 milliliters of peripheral blood from each donor. With regard to this clonotype: One junction end disagrees with the germline gene, perhaps due to a read error.

The sequenced sample consisted of blood. The receptor was derived from a woman between 40 and 50 years old in good health. The rearrangement links TRBV6-6 to TRBJ1-2, with D possibly being TRBD1 (5 bases). The CDR3 region is CASSNSGVGYGYTF. DNA for the CDR3: TGTGCCAGCAGTAACTCGGGGGTCGGCTATGGCTACACCTTC.